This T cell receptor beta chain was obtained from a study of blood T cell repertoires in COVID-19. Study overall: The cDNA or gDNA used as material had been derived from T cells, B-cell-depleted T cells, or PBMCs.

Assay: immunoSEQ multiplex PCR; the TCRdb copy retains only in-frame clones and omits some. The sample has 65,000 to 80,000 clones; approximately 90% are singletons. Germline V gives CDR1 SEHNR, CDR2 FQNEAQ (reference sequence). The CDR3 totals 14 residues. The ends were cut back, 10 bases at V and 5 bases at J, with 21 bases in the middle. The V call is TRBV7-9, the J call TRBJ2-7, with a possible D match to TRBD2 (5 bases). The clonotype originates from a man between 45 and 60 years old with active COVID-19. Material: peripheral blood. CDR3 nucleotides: TGTGCCACCACCCCCCTCGCGTCGCGGGACGAGCAGTACTTC. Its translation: CATTPLASRDEQYF.